The source of this T cell receptor beta chain is a study of T cell responses to AZD1222 COVID-19 vaccine. Overall study context: Second doses were pooled across both intervals (about 4 or about 12 weeks).

Generated by immunoSEQ multiplex PCR, the TCRdb table keeps only in-frame clones and is missing some. The data hold 200,000 to 300,000 clones, with 90% to 95% observed a single time. Trimming removed 4 bases at V and 1 base at J, with 7 bases between. The CDR3 contains 14 residues. Germline V CDR1 and CDR2: SNHLY, FYNNEI. This chain uses TRBV2 with TRBJ1-4; unclear D gene. Sample: peripheral blood, taken on day 0 of AZD1222 vaccination. The TCR sequence derives from an adult in good health. The CDR3 nucleotides are TGTGCCAGCAGTGTACTGCGAACTAATGAAAAACTGTTTTTT. Translating gives CASSVLRTNEKLFF.